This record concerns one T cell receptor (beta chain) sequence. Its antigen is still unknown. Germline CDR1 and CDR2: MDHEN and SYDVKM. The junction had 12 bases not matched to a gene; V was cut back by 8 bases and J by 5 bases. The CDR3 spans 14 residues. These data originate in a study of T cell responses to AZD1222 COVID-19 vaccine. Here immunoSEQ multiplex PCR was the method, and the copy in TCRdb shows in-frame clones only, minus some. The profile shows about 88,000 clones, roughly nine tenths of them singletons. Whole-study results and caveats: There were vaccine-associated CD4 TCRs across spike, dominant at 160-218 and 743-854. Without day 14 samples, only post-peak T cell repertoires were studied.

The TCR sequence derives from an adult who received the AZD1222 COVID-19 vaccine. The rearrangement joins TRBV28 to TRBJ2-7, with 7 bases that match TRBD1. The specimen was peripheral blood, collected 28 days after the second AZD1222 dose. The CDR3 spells CASGTGASLHEQYF. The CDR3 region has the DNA TGTGCCAGCGGAACAGGGGCTTCGCTCCACGAGCAGTACTTC.